The 7 T cell receptor beta chains below were found in one sample sequenced in a study of CD8 T cells in ankylosing spondylitis. These receptors lack a known antigen. TCRdb re-derived calls from the 5' RACE reads in MiXCR, one entry per CDR3 protein. The sample contains more than 600,000 distinct CDR3 sequences, about 20% of which appear only once. Study-wide points: It appeared that ankylosing spondylitis blood was characterized by a TCR beta motif of seven or eight highly homologous variants.

Sequencing was performed on blood, either unsorted or a sorted T cell fraction (not recorded which). These receptors were taken from a male donor with ankylosing spondylitis.

This clonotype has just one count. The chain uses TRBV7-9 and TRBJ2-2; unclear D gene. CDR1 is SEHNR and CDR2 is FQNEAQ in the germline V gene (reference sequence). The CDR3 covers 15 residues. V lost 1 base, J lost 4 bases, and 10 bases lay in between. CDR3 loop: CASSLVDGVTGELFF. The CDR3 DNA reads TGTGCCAGCAGCTTAGTCGACGGAGTCACCGGGGAGCTGTTTTTT. The full variable domain, with the rest looked up from reference TRBV7-9 and TRBJ2-2, is DTGVSQNPRHKITKRGQNVTFRCDPISEHNRLYWYRQTLGQGPEFLTYFQNEAQLEKSRLLSDRFSAERPKGSFSTLEIQRTEQGDSAMYLCASSLVDGVTGELFFGEGSRLTVL.

This clonotype has just a few counts. The chain couples TRBV6-5 to TRBJ2-1; TRBD1 agrees at 10 bases. CDR1 MNHEY and CDR2 SVGAGI come from the germline V gene. With 0 bases clipped from V and 6 bases from J, the junction kept 5 bases outside the gene matches. This CDR3 is 16 amino acids long. The CDR3 nucleotides read TGTGCCAGCAGTTACTCCGGGACAGGGGTCTCCAATGAGCAGTTCTTC. Protein sequence: CASSYSGTGVSNEQFF.

The CDR3 loop is CSASSGFYSPLHF. The CDR3 DNA reads TGCAGTGCTAGTTCCGGGTTTTATTCACCCCTCCACTTT. The chain uses TRBV20-1 and TRBJ1-6, with no clear D. Deletions cut 3 bases from V and 8 bases from J, with 11 bases between. This CDR3 region has 13 residues. CDR1 and CDR2 from the germline V gene are DFQATT and SNEGSKA (reference sequence).

The J gene is TRBJ2-7, the V gene TRBV2; 8 nucleotides match TRBD2. V dropped 3 bases and J dropped 0; count of bases not matched to a gene: 4. Per the germline V gene, CDR1 is SNHLY and CDR2 is FYNNEI. The length of the CDR3 is 15 residues. CDR3 nucleotide sequence: TGTGCCAGCAGTGATGAGGCGGGAGGCTCCTACGAGCAGTACTTC. Its translation is CASSDEAGGSYEQYF.

The chain recombines TRBV3-1 with TRBJ2-2; 8 nucleotides align to TRBD1. The CDR3 contains 16 residues. Unmatched junction bases numbered 2, after V lost 0 bases and J lost 2 bases. Germline loops: CDR1 LGHDT, CDR2 YNNKEL (reference sequence). CDR3 nucleotide sequence: TGTGCCAGCAGCCAAGAAACAGGGGGTAACACCGGGGAGCTGTTTTTT. Translating gives CASSQETGGNTGELFF. The whole variable domain, remainder taken from reference TRBV3-1 and TRBJ2-2, is DTAVSQTPKYLVTQMGNDKSIKCEQNLGHDTMYWYKQDSKKFLKIMFSYNNKELIINETVPNRFSPKSPDKAHLNLHINSLELGDSAVYFCASSQETGGNTGELFFGEGSRLTVL.

This clonotype was seen a few times. This rearrangement joins TRBV12-3 or TRBV12-4 to TRBJ2-7; the D gene is possibly TRBD1 (6 bases). V dropped 5 bases and J dropped 5 bases, with 16 bases sitting between them. CDR3 length: 14 amino acids. The CDR3 sequence: CASSPRTEGHEQYF. CDR3 sequence (DNA): TGTGCCAGCAGTCCACGGACAGAAGGCCACGAGCAGTACTTC.

The chain combines TRBV10-3 with TRBJ2-3; TRBD2 might be the D (6 bases). CDR3 size: 14 residues. Trimming left V 3 bases short and J 3 bases short, with 10 bases between. Germline-derived CDR1 and CDR2 are ENHRY and SYGVKD. The CDR3 protein is CAISEGRGTDTQYF. The CDR3, as DNA: TGTGCCATCAGTGAAGGCCGGGGGACAGATACGCAGTATTTT.